This T cell receptor (beta chain) was retrieved from a study of T cell responses to AZD1222 COVID-19 vaccine. Overall study results and limits: Vaccine-associated CD4 TCRs ranged over spike, dominating at 160-218 and 743-854. Most donors were white British, females outnumbered males, and clonal diversity was possibly underestimated. The number of AZD1222 recipients seropositive at baseline was only five or six. Nearly half of the spike-specific TCRs reportedly recognize variant regions that carry no mutations.

Libraries were prepared by immunoSEQ multiplex PCR; TCRdb keeps only in-frame clonotypes and omits some of them. The repertoire consists of roughly 200,000 clones, with just under 95% occurring once and the leading ten covering approximately 0.98%. To note about this clone: No antigen is known for it.

This CDR3 is 13 amino acids long. Looked up from germline, CDR1 is LGHDT and CDR2 is YNNKEL (reference sequence). Deletions cut 4 bases from V and 3 bases from J, with 7 bases between. The chain couples TRBV3-1 (or the pseudogene TRBV3-2) to TRBJ1-3; D call uncertain. This sequence originates from an adult who received the MenACWY meningococcal vaccine as a control. The material sequenced was peripheral blood, taken 28 days after the second dose of the MenACWY control vaccine. DNA of the CDR3: TGTGCCAGCAGCCCCGCCGGTGGAAACACCATATATTTT. Amino acid sequence: CASSPAGGNTIYF.